The clone carrying this T cell receptor (beta chain) was detected only a few times. Its antigen is currently unknown. TCR alpha and TCR beta cDNA libraries carrying sample barcodes and UMIs came from 5'RACE with constant-segment primers. TCRdb re-called the 5' RACE reads through MiXCR, storing one row per CDR3 protein. The data contain 350,000 to 400,000 distinct CDR3 sequences, about an eighth of them seen just once; the ten biggest clones take up around 21%. Germline CDR1 LNHNV, CDR2 YYDKDF (reference sequence). The CDR3 totals 19 residues. Trimming cost V 1 base and J 8 bases, with 27 bases left between them. The sample comes from a study of T-cell memory formation after mild COVID-19. As for the study in general: Largely donor-specific sequence clusters came from a couple of donors.

Overall study results and limits: Pre-infection memory held some responding clones, suggesting pre-existing cross-reactive T cells responded. Researchers report contracting CD4+ clones mostly in CM and EM, with CD8+ clones in EMRA.

The sequencing input was PBMCs or a T cell subset sorted from them (not recorded which). The rearrangement links TRBV15 to TRBJ2-1; D is possibly TRBD1 (6 bases). This receptor was obtained from a man between 18 and 29 years old who had mild COVID-19 (a few samples of this study predate the infection). Cell type and time point are not known. The DNA for the CDR3 is TGTGCCACCAGCAGAGGCATTGCTACCGGGACATTAGGCAGCGATGAGCAGTTCTTC. Amino acid sequence: CATSRGIATGTLGSDEQFF.